A single sample gave rise to the 25 T cell receptor beta chains below, sequenced in a study of neurological immune-mediated disorders. Each CDR3 protein is one row after TCRdb ran MiXCR on the 5' RACE reads. This table has around 70,000 distinct CDR3 sequences, less than 5.5% appearing once. Sequenced input: PBMCs. Receptor source: a man aged 18 to 29 with multiple sclerosis.

In this sample, this clonotype turned up many times. The chain combines TRBV20-1 with TRBJ2-7, with 8 bases matching TRBD1. Germline lookup yields CDR1 DFQATT and CDR2 SNEGSKA (reference sequence). V shed 7 bases, J shed 1 base, and the junction held 6 bases outside the gene matches. There are 13 residues in the CDR3. CDR3 in amino acids: CSVQGQASYEQYF. CDR3 coding DNA: TGCAGTGTTCAGGGACAGGCTTCCTACGAGCAGTACTTC.

This clonotype has at least ten counts. The chain uses TRBV10-3 and TRBJ2-7; no clear D. Germline CDR1 ENHRY, CDR2 SYGVKD. The CDR3 has 12 residues. The V gene lost 4 bases and the J gene lost 6 bases, with 10 bases spanning the gap. The CDR3 region is CAISATSREQYF. CDR3 bases: TGTGCCATCAGTGCGACCTCGCGCGAGCAGTACTTC.

This clonotype was recorded many times. This chain joins TRBV6-1 and TRBJ1-1; perhaps TRBD1 as D (6 bases). V shed 5 bases and J shed 3 bases, with 19 bases lying between them. The V gene's germline CDR1 is MNHNS and CDR2 SASEGT. There are 16 residues in the CDR3. DNA for the CDR3: TGTGCCAGCAGTCGACAGGTCGGGCAAAGGGACACTGAAGCTTTCTTT. It codes for CASSRQVGQRDTEAFF.

This clonotype has ten or more counts. CDR3: CASSQEIPGGTEAFF. CDR3 nucleotide sequence: TGTGCCAGCAGCCAAGAAATCCCAGGGGGCACTGAAGCTTTCTTT. The chain couples TRBV3-1 to TRBJ1-1; 7 nucleotides align to TRBD1. CDR1 is LGHDT, CDR2 YNNKEL, per germline (reference sequence). The V gene end was trimmed by 0 bases and the J gene end by 4 bases; junction bases not matched to a gene: 5. CDR3 length: 15 amino acids.

This clonotype was picked up many times. The rearrangement uses TRBV20-1 and TRBJ1-2; 8 positions agree with TRBD1. This CDR3 has 12 residues. Germline loops: CDR1 DFQATT, CDR2 SNEGSKA (reference sequence). The trim removed 6 bases at V and 1 base at J, leaving 1 base unmatched. CDR3 bases: TGCAGTGCCACAGGGGGTAACTATGGCTACACCTTC. It translates to CSATGGNYGYTF.

About this clonotype itself: Just one base apart from a much larger clone, this may be a read error. The chain has TRBV5-1 and TRBJ2-1; weak D call: TRBD1 (5 bases). The CDR3 totals 15 residues. V was trimmed by 0 bases and J by 5 bases, leaving 12 bases between them. CDR1 and CDR2 (germline): SGHRS, YFSETQ. CDR3 residues: CASSLGQGTNNEQFF. As DNA, the CDR3 is TGCGCCAGCAGCTTGGGGCAGGGAACCAACAATGAGCAGTTCTTC.

This clonotype was seen repeatedly, ten times or more. One end of the junction does not line up with germline, which may come from a read error. This chain links TRBV20-1 with TRBJ2-7, with D unclear. The CDR3 covers 11 residues. Germline loops: CDR1 DFQATT, CDR2 SNEGSKA (reference sequence). The CDR3 region has the DNA TGCAGTGCTAGAGAAAACTACGGGCAGTACTTC. This encodes CSARENYGQYF.

This rearrangement joins TRBV24-1 to TRBJ2-1, with 10 positions matching TRBD2. This CDR3 contains 15 residues. The germline V gene has CDR1 KGHDR and CDR2 SFDVKD. Trimming cost V 1 base and J 7 bases; bases outside gene matches: 3. The CDR3 coding sequence is TGTGCCACCAGTGATTTAGCGGGGGGGTGGAATGAGCAGTTCTTC. This encodes CATSDLAGGWNEQFF.

This clonotype has a count of ten or more. This CDR3 reads CASSPRSTLNTEAFF. As DNA, the CDR3 is TGCGCCAGCAGCCCCAGGTCCACGTTGAACACTGAAGCTTTCTTT. V is TRBV4-3 and J is TRBJ1-1; D is unresolved. Germline CDR1 reads LGHNA; CDR2 reads YSLEER. Trimming cost V 4 bases and J 0 bases, with 12 bases left between them. The CDR3 has 15 residues.

This clonotype was counted many times. V and J are TRBV5-1 and TRBJ1-1; D ambiguous. The V end was cut by 1 base, the J end by 1 base, with 11 bases between. Per germline, CDR1 SGHRS and CDR2 YFSETQ. This CDR3 contains 15 residues. In nucleotides, the CDR3 is TGCGCCAGCAGCTTGAATCCAGTGAGGAACACTGAAGCTTTCTTT. Amino acids: CASSLNPVRNTEAFF. Together with reference TRBV5-1 and TRBJ1-1, the CDR3 gives the full variable domain: KAGVTQTPRYLIKTRGQQVTLSCSPISGHRSVSWYQQTPGQGLQFLFEYFSETQRNKGNFPGRFSGRQFSNSRSEMNVSTLELGDSALYLCASSLNPVRNTEAFFGQGTRLTVV.

There are a few counts of this clonotype. V and J are TRBV20-1 and TRBJ1-4, with 11 bases fitting TRBD1. Germline CDR1 is DFQATT and CDR2 is SNEGSKA (reference sequence). The CDR3 consists of 14 residues. The CDR3 DNA reads as TGCAGCGTCGGACAGGGGGCCTCTAATGAAAAACTGTTTTTT. It yields the protein CSVGQGASNEKLFF.

This clonotype was detected a few times. The J gene is TRBJ2-7, the V gene TRBV7-6; D may correspond to TRBD1 or TRBD2 (5 bases each). CDR3 length: 12 residues. CDR1 and CDR2 from the germline V gene are SGHVS and FNYEAQ. The V and J ends lost 5 bases and 5 bases respectively, with 10 bases between them. The CDR3 DNA is TGTGCCAGCAGCGGGACGACTGACGAGCAGTACTTC. Its translation is CASSGTTDEQYF.

This clonotype has a count of ten or more. The genes are TRBV9 and TRBJ1-5; no reliable D call. Between the trimmed V and J ends, which lost 5 bases and 0 bases, there was a span of 9 bases. The germline gives CDR1 SGDLS, CDR2 YYNGEE. The CDR3 runs to 14 residues. CDR3 residues: CASRFGYSNQPQHF. In DNA, the CDR3 is TGTGCCAGCAGGTTTGGATATAGCAATCAGCCCCAGCATTTT.

With regard to this clonotype: A much more abundant neighbour one base away suggests this may be a read error. The J gene is TRBJ2-3, the V gene TRBV7-6; the D gene is possibly TRBD2 (5 bases). This CDR3 contains 17 residues. Germline lookup yields CDR1 SGHVS and CDR2 FNYEAQ. Trimming cost V 3 bases and J 2 bases, with 18 bases left between them. The CDR3 bases are TGTGCCAGCAGCTTTCATCGGGGAAGCTTAACCACAGATACGCAGTATTTT. Its protein is CASSFHRGSLTTDTQYF.

This clonotype came up once. The chain joins TRBV7-9 to TRBJ1-1; no firm D call. Germline CDR1 is SEHNR and CDR2 is FQNEAQ (reference sequence). This CDR3 comprises 13 residues. V gave up 7 bases and J gave up 3 bases, with 12 bases separating them. CDR3 protein: CASILSPDTEAFF. Here the CDR3 DNA reads TGTGCCAGCATATTAAGTCCGGACACTGAAGCTTTCTTT.

This clonotype has at least ten counts. The CDR3 coding sequence is TGCGCCAGCAGCCCTAGCGGGGGGGGTTACAATGAGCAGTTCTTC. This gives the protein CASSPSGGGYNEQFF. This chain connects TRBV5-1 to TRBJ2-1, with 12 nucleotides matching TRBD2. V shed 4 bases, J shed 4 bases, and the junction held 3 bases outside the gene matches. The CDR3 sequence is 15 residues long. Germline V CDR1 and CDR2: SGHRS, YFSETQ.

This clonotype was detected ten times or more. This chain connects TRBV7-2 to TRBJ2-1; 8 positions match TRBD2. Germline V lookup: CDR1 SGHTA, CDR2 FQGNSA. CDR3 size: 16 residues. V lost 2 bases, J lost 7 bases, and 10 bases stayed unmatched. The CDR3 sequence: CASSLSPAGGSNEQFF. The CDR3 bases are TGTGCCAGCAGCTTATCCCCTGCGGGAGGATCGAATGAGCAGTTCTTC.

This clonotype was observed many times. The chain couples TRBV20-1 to TRBJ1-6, with D perhaps matching TRBD1 (6 bases). Germline CDR1 is DFQATT and CDR2 is SNEGSKA (reference sequence). The CDR3 length is 15 residues. Trimming left V 1 base short and J 7 bases short, with 14 bases between. In DNA, the CDR3 is TGCAGTGCTAGAGTGGGGGGGGCTCGGAATTCACCCCTCCACTTT. Residues: CSARVGGARNSPLHF.

This clonotype was detected ten times or more. Relative to the germline gene, one junction end is altered; a read error may explain this. V and J are TRBV15 and TRBJ1-5; 8 bases align to TRBD1. The V gene's germline CDR1 is LNHNV and CDR2 YYDKDF (reference sequence). The CDR3 loop spans 15 amino acids. The CDR3 loop reads CATSEDRDSNQPQNF. CDR3 nucleotide sequence: TGTGCCACCAGCGAGGACAGGGATAGCAATCAGCCCCAGAATTTT. The whole variable domain, remainder taken from reference TRBV15 and TRBJ1-5, is DAMVIQNPRYQVTQFGKPVTLSCSQTLNHNVMYWYQQKSSQAPKLLFHYYDKDFNNEADTPDNFQSRRPNTSFCFLDIRSPGLGDTAMYLCATSEDRDSNQPQNFGDGTRLSIL.

The table lists this clonotype with many counts. This rearrangement joins TRBV20-1 to TRBJ2-7; D perhaps matches TRBD2 (7 bases). This CDR3 is built from 13 residues. Germline V lookup: CDR1 DFQATT, CDR2 SNEGSKA (reference sequence). Trimming removed 7 bases at V and 4 bases at J, with 17 bases between. The CDR3 DNA sequence: TGCAGTGTCTCGGGGGGCCGCGGTTACGAGCAGTACTTC. Its translation is CSVSGGRGYEQYF.

This clonotype was observed many times. The gene calls are TRBV6-5 and TRBJ1-5; D is ambiguous. Germline V lookup: CDR1 MNHEY, CDR2 SVGAGI. This CDR3 is 14 amino acids long. V gave up 7 bases and J gave up 0 bases, with 10 bases separating them. In nucleotides, the CDR3 is TGTGCCAGCATAGGGTTTTCTAGCAATCAGCCCCAGCATTTT. This encodes CASIGFSSNQPQHF.

The table lists this clonotype with many counts. This chain joins TRBV12-3 or TRBV12-4 and TRBJ1-1; the D gene is possibly TRBD1 (6 bases). The CDR3 consists of 12 residues. Trimming cost V 5 bases and J 6 bases, with 10 bases left between them. CDR3 in amino acids: CASSTGIAEAFF. As DNA, the CDR3 is TGTGCCAGCAGTACAGGGATTGCTGAAGCTTTCTTT.

This clonotype was counted a few times. A much larger clone lies one base from this, so it may be a read error. The chain links TRBV5-1 to TRBJ2-7, with D maybe TRBD2 (5 bases). Trimming stripped 3 bases from V and 5 bases from J, with 18 bases between. Germline V gene data show CDR1 as SGHRS and CDR2 as YFSETQ. CDR3 length: 15 residues. For the CDR3, the DNA is TGCGCCAGCAGCTCCTTGGGGAGAGGGAGCCACGAGCAGTACTTC. Translation gives CASSSLGRGSHEQYF.

This clonotype was observed at least ten times. A read error may account for a junction end that differs from germline. The rearrangement uses TRBV2 and TRBJ1-6; the D is unclear. The CDR3 spans 15 residues. Germline V CDR1 and CDR2: SNHLY, FYNNEI. CDR3 DNA: TGTGCCAGCAGTGAGAGGCCGACCGTCGGTTCACCCCTCAACTTT. Its protein product is CASSERPTVGSPLNF.

In this sample, this clonotype turned up many times. This sequence joins TRBV5-1 and TRBJ2-1; 14 bases are shared with TRBD2. There are 15 residues in the CDR3. Germline values: CDR1 SGHRS, CDR2 YFSETQ. V shed 2 bases and J 8 bases; nucleotides not matched to a gene: 3. The CDR3 nucleotides are TGCGCCAGCAGCTTCGGGACTAGCGGGGGTGATGAGCAGTTCTTC. Its translation: CASSFGTSGGDEQFF. Full variable domain (rest looked up from reference TRBV5-1 and TRBJ2-1): KAGVTQTPRYLIKTRGQQVTLSCSPISGHRSVSWYQQTPGQGLQFLFEYFSETQRNKGNFPGRFSGRQFSNSRSEMNVSTLELGDSALYLCASSFGTSGGDEQFFGPGTRLTVL.